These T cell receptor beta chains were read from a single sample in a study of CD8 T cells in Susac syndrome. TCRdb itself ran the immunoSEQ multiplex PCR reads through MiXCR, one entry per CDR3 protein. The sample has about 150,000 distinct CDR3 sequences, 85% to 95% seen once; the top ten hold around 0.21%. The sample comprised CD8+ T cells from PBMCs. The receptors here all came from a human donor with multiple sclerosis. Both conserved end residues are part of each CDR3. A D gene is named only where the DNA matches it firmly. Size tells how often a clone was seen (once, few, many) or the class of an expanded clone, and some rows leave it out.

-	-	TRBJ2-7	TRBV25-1	TGTGCCAGCAGTGCGTGGGGGGCGTTGACAACCTACGAGCAGTACTTC	CASSAWGALTTYEQYF
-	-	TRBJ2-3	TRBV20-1	TGCAGTGCTAGAGGGCAGGGGCGCACAGATACGCAGTATTTT	CSARGQGRTDTQYF
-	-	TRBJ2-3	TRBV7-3	TGTGCCAGCAGCTTTGGGGACAAGAAAACAGATACGCAGTATTTT	CASSFGDKKTDTQYF
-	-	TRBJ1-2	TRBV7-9	TGTGCCAGCAGCTTATCAGGGCAGAGACTTTATGGCTACACCTTC	CASSLSGQRLYGYTF
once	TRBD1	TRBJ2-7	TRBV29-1	TGCAGCGTTGGCCGGGACAGGGGGGCCTACGAGCAGTACTTC	CSVGRDRGAYEQYF
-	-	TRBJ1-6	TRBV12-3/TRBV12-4	TGTGCCAGCAGCCATCGTGGATCCTATAATTCACCCCTCCACTTT	CASSHRGSYNSPLHF
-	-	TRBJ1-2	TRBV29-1	TGCAGCGTTGAAGATCGCGGACCCTATGGCTACACCTTC	CSVEDRGPYGYTF
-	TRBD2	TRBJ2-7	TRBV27	TGTGCCAGCAGCACGGGACTAGCGGGCGAGCAGTACTTC	CASSTGLAGEQYF
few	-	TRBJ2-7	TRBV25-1	TGTGCCAGCAGTCTTGGAGGGGCAGGGTACGAGCAGTACTTC	CASSLGGAGYEQYF
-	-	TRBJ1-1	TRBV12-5	TGTGCTAGTGGTATGAACACTGAAGCTTTCTTT	CASGMNTEAFF
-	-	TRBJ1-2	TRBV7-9	TGTGCCAGCAGCCCCGCGGCAGGGCCATTCGGCTACACCTTC	CASSPAAGPFGYTF
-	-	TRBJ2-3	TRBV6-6	TGTGCCAGCAGTTACGACGAGACTAGGTATTTT	CASSYDETRYF
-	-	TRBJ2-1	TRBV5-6	TGTGCCAGCAGCTTCCAGCACGTCAGCCGGAATGAGCAGTTCTTC	CASSFQHVSRNEQFF
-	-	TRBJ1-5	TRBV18	TGTGCCAGCTCACGGGGTTATCAGCCCCAGCATTTT	CASSRGYQPQHF
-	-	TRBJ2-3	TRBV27	TGTGCCAGCAGTTCCTTCTGGAGGGGGGAGGCAGATACGCAGTATTTT	CASSSFWRGEADTQYF
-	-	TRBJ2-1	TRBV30	TGTGCCTGGGGCGACGACAGAAGGGACCAGTTCTTC	CAWGDDRRDQFF
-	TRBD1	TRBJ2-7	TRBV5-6	TGTGCCAGCAGCCCCCCGGGGACAGCGAGTGACGAGCAGTACTTC	CASSPPGTASDEQYF